These 14 T cell receptor beta chains were all obtained from the same sample, sequenced in a study of human T cells and chemical hapten exposure. Each CDR3 protein is one row after TCRdb ran MiXCR on the RACE reads. The sample has approximately 260,000 distinct CDR3 sequences, approximately 8.6% seen once; the top ten hold 2% to 2.5%. Time point given: pre-sensitization, week 0. The treatment is: therapeutic diphenylcyclopropenone sensitization with weekly scalp DPC. Sequences were derived from whole blood, sampled in connection with sensitization to the hapten diphenylcyclopropenone (DPC). The receptors here all came from a woman aged 35 to 49 with alopecia areata. Some clones in this sample may be carry-over from other donors' samples.

Ten or more counts support this clonotype. V is TRBV28 and J is TRBJ2-1; TRBD2 aligns across 14 bases. V trimming: 8 bases; J trimming: 6 bases; junction bases outside the gene matches: 3. Germline values: CDR1 MDHEN, CDR2 SYDVKM. There are 14 residues in the CDR3. This CDR3 reads CASQTSGRANEQFF. In nucleotides, the CDR3 is TGTGCCAGCCAGACTAGCGGGAGGGCCAATGAGCAGTTCTTC.

This clonotype showed up just a few times. The CDR3 loop reads CSTGGGGHANTGELFF. CDR3 DNA: TGCAGCACTGGGGGGGGCGGTCACGCGAACACCGGGGAGCTGTTTTTT. This chain connects TRBV29-1 to TRBJ2-2; maybe TRBD2 (7 bases). V was pared by 8 bases and J by 0 bases, with 19 bases between. The length of the CDR3 is 16 residues. Germline V gene data show CDR1 as SQVTM and CDR2 as ANQGSEA.

This clonotype has only a few counts. V gene TRBV6-1 combines with J gene TRBJ2-1, with 10 bases identical to TRBD2. The germline V gene has CDR1 MNHNS and CDR2 SASEGT. The CDR3 is made up of 15 amino acids. V lost 4 bases, J lost 2 bases, and 2 bases stayed unmatched. Here the CDR3 reads CASSVAGGTYNEQFF. CDR3 nucleotide sequence: TGTGCCAGCAGTGTAGCGGGAGGTACCTACAATGAGCAGTTCTTC.

Many counts were recorded for this clonotype. The rearrangement uses TRBV7-6 and TRBJ1-4; TRBD1 matches 8 bases. V dropped 2 bases and J dropped 10; count of bases not matched to a gene: 6. The germline V gene encodes CDR1 SGHVS and CDR2 FNYEAQ. The CDR3 consists of 14 residues. Written as DNA, the CDR3 is TGTGCCAGCAGCTTAAGACAGGGGAGTGGAAAACTGTTTTTT. This codes for CASSLRQGSGKLFF.

The chain couples TRBV27 to TRBJ1-1; 12 bases agree with TRBD1. The V gene's germline CDR1 is MNHEY and CDR2 SMNVEV (reference sequence). This CDR3 region has 16 residues. The trim removed 4 bases at V and 4 bases at J, leaving 7 bases unmatched. CDR3: CASSSGTGGVSTEAFF. The CDR3 DNA is TGTGCCAGCAGTTCGGGGACAGGGGGCGTGAGCACTGAAGCTTTCTTT.

The chain has TRBV4-2 and TRBJ2-3; 11 bases match TRBD2. Germline CDR1 and CDR2: LGHNA and YNFKEQ. The CDR3 extends over 17 amino acids. Trimming at V came to 1 base and at J to 1 base, leaving 4 bases not matched to a gene. The chain's CDR3 is CASSQGQLAGGTDTQYF. CDR3 DNA sequence: TGTGCCAGCAGCCAAGGCCAACTAGCGGGGGGCACAGATACGCAGTATTTT.

The chain is built from TRBV23-1 and TRBJ2-7; D is uncertain. Being an ORF, TRBV23-1 has a function that is uncertain. Trimming shortened V by 4 bases and J by 0 bases, and 7 bases separated the two germline ends. CDR3 length equals 13 residues. The CDR3 protein is CASSPVVSYEQYF. The CDR3 DNA follows: TGCGCCAGCAGTCCCGTCGTCTCCTACGAGCAGTACTTC.

This clonotype turned up a few times. The rearrangement uses TRBV11-2 and TRBJ1-1; D gene unclear. V was cut by 0 bases and J by 1 base, with 9 bases left in between. The CDR3 consists of 15 residues. Germline V gives CDR1 SGHAT, CDR2 FQNNGV. CDR3 in amino acids: CASSLDPSTNTEAFF. As DNA, the CDR3 is TGTGCCAGCAGCTTAGATCCGTCGACGAACACTGAAGCTTTCTTT.

This clonotype was seen more than once but under ten times. The chain uses TRBV6-1 and TRBJ1-5; 7 nucleotides agree with TRBD1. The ends lost 8 bases at V and 1 base at J; junction bases unmatched: 14. This CDR3 is 17 amino acids long. Germline V gives CDR1 MNHNS, CDR2 SASEGT. The CDR3 region is CASDYRGVFSSNQPQHF. CDR3 sequence (DNA): TGTGCCAGCGATTACAGGGGCGTCTTTTCAAGCAATCAGCCCCAGCATTTT.

CDR3 sequence: CSSSGRGRDTQYF. Written as DNA, the CDR3 is TGCAGTTCTTCAGGCAGGGGGCGGGATACGCAGTATTTT. This rearrangement joins TRBV20-1 to TRBJ2-3, with 8 positions matching TRBD1. CDR3 length: 13 amino acids. CDR1 and CDR2 (germline): DFQATT, SNEGSKA (reference sequence). The trim removed 8 bases at V and 6 bases at J, leaving 10 bases unmatched.

A few counts support this clonotype. The chain joins TRBV9 to TRBJ2-3; a weak D match, TRBD2 (6 bases). Germline V lookup: CDR1 SGDLS, CDR2 YYNGEE. Deletions cut 0 bases from V and 4 bases from J, with 9 bases between. CDR3 length: 14 residues. In nucleotides, the CDR3 is TGTGCCAGCAGCGTAGAACTAGCCGCAGATACGCAGTATTTT. This codes for CASSVELAADTQYF.

The chain is built from TRBV6-5 and TRBJ1-2, with TRBD1 identical over 10 bases. This CDR3 spans 14 amino acids. The V segment lost 6 bases and the J segment 2 bases; nucleotides outside the gene matches: 3. In germline, CDR1 is MNHEY, CDR2 SVGAGI. CDR3 sequence reads: CASRATGGNYGYTF. CDR3 in DNA: TGTGCCAGCAGGGCGACAGGGGGCAACTATGGCTACACCTTC.

The rearrangement uses TRBV6-5 and TRBJ2-6; D remains ambiguous. The germline V and J ends were trimmed by 4 bases and 2 bases, with 6 bases remaining between them. The CDR3 sequence is 14 residues long. Germline V gene lookup returns CDR1 MNHEY and CDR2 SVGAGI. Here the CDR3 reads CASSSSPGANVLTF. The CDR3 DNA follows: TGTGCCAGCAGTTCCTCCCCTGGGGCCAACGTCCTGACTTTC.

This clonotype was detected ten times or more. The genes are TRBV20-1 and TRBJ2-3; 11 bases are a match to TRBD2. The length of the CDR3 is 14 residues. Germline V gives CDR1 DFQATT, CDR2 SNEGSKA (reference sequence). Germline trimming cut 6 bases from V and 1 base from J; bases unmatched to any gene: 3. Here the CDR3 reads CSAPGLAGTDTQYF. CDR3 DNA: TGCAGTGCCCCGGGACTAGCGGGCACAGATACGCAGTATTTT.